What follows is one T cell receptor beta chain and its context. The antigen remains undetermined. The protocol was immunoSEQ multiplex PCR, while the TCRdb copy is restricted to in-frame clones and leaves out a portion. The table lists 20,000 or so clones, approximately 88% of them singletons. This specimen comes from a study of T cell responses to AZD1222 COVID-19 vaccine. Study findings and constraints: Of the AZD1222 recipients, only 5 to 7 were seropositive at baseline. Sampled repertoires all dated from after the peak T cell response. Clonal diversity was possibly underestimated, and white British individuals and females predominated among donors.

The CDR3 has 12 amino acids. V lost 6 bases and J lost 3, with 8 bases in between. The source of this sequence is an adult who received the AZD1222 COVID-19 vaccine. Sequencing was performed on peripheral blood, taken 28 days after the second AZD1222 dose. The rearrangement links TRBV12-3 or TRBV12-4 to TRBJ2-5; the D is unclear. The CDR3 region is CASRQRKETQYF. Written as DNA, the CDR3 is TGTGCCAGCAGGCAACGGAAAGAGACCCAGTACTTC.